Below, 27 T cell receptor beta chains from the same sample are listed, as sequenced in a study of tumor-infiltrating lymphocytes in localized non-small cell lung cancer. The method was immunoSEQ multiplex PCR; TCRdb's version includes in-frame clones alone and lacks a portion of them. Of 10,000 to 15,000 clones listed, about 70% were seen once; the top ten hold more than 7.5%. The sequenced material came from lung tumor tissue. The receptors shown here come from a human donor with non-small cell lung cancer.

The gene calls are TRBV30 and TRBJ1-1; 8 bases are a match to TRBD1. CDR1 and CDR2 (germline): GTSNPN, SVGIG (reference sequence). CDR3 length: 14 residues. V lost 3 bases and J lost 8; bases outside the gene matches: 11. The CDR3 DNA is TGTGCCTGGAGCCGGGGACAGGCTTTCTCCGAAGCTTTCTTT. Amino acids: CAWSRGQAFSEAFF.

The chain uses TRBV13 and TRBJ2-7, with 8 positions matching TRBD2. The CDR3 loop spans 14 amino acids. Germline assignment: CDR1 PRHDT and CDR2 FYEKMQ (reference sequence). Trimming at V came to 6 bases and at J to 4 bases, leaving 8 bases not matched to a gene. CDR3 protein: CASRATGGTYEQYF. The CDR3 DNA is TGTGCCAGCAGGGCCACGGGGGGGACGTACGAGCAGTACTTC. Using reference TRBV13 and TRBJ2-7 for the parts outside the CDR3, the full variable domain is AAGVIQSPRHLIKEKRETATLKCYPIPRHDTVYWYQQGPGQDPQFLISFYEKMQSDKGSIPDRFSAQQFSDYHSELNMSSLELGDSALYFCASRATGGTYEQYFGPGTRLTVT.

The chain joins TRBV7-2 to TRBJ2-1; tentative D call: TRBD1 (6 bases). Per the germline V gene, CDR1 is SGHTA and CDR2 is FQGNSA. This CDR3 spans 15 amino acids. V dropped 0 bases and J dropped 8 bases, with 14 bases sitting between them. CDR3 coding DNA: TGTGCCAGCAGCTTAGCGCAACAGGGTTTGGATGAGCAGTTCTTC. This gives the protein CASSLAQQGLDEQFF.

This clone appeared a few times. This chain uses TRBV5-1 with TRBJ1-1; a weak D match, TRBD1 (6 bases). The CDR3 is 15 amino acids. Between the trimmed V and J ends, which lost 4 bases and 4 bases, there was a span of 17 bases. Per the germline V gene, CDR1 is SGHRS and CDR2 is YFSETQ. The CDR3 here is CASSPGAGGGTEAFF. The DNA of the CDR3 is TGCGCCAGCAGCCCGGGGGCTGGGGGGGGCACTGAAGCTTTCTTT.

The V gene is TRBV5-4, the J gene TRBJ2-3; 10 bases map to TRBD1. The junction had 5 bases not matched to a gene; V was cut back by 7 bases and J by 3 bases. Germline V gene data show CDR1 as SGHNT and CDR2 as YYREEE (reference sequence). The CDR3 spans 14 residues. This chain's CDR3 is CASPGQGTTDTQYF. The CDR3 coding sequence is TGTGCCAGCCCGGGACAGGGGACGACAGATACGCAGTATTTT.

V and J are TRBV19 and TRBJ1-4, with unresolved D. The CDR3 is 12 amino acids. Trimming shortened V by 7 bases and J by 3 bases, and 6 bases separated the two germline ends. In germline, CDR1 is LNHDA, CDR2 SQIVND (reference sequence). CDR3 sequence (DNA): TGTGCCAGTATGGGTCCTAATGAAAAACTGTTTTTT. It specifies CASMGPNEKLFF.

The chain employs TRBV19 and TRBJ2-7; TRBD1 agrees at 8 bases. The CDR3 totals 14 residues. Per the germline V gene, CDR1 is LNHDA and CDR2 is SQIVND (reference sequence). J gave up 7 bases and V 3 bases, and 8 bases lay outside the gene matches. The chain's CDR3 is CASSIRTGFLEQYF. CDR3 sequence (DNA): TGTGCCAGTAGTATCCGGACAGGGTTTTTAGAGCAGTACTTC.

This rearrangement joins TRBV10-3 to TRBJ2-3; 16 bases match TRBD2. This CDR3 has 16 amino acids. Trimming removed 9 bases from V and 1 base from J; junction bases left unmatched: 4. Looked up from germline, CDR1 is ENHRY and CDR2 is SYGVKD. CDR3 nucleotides: TGTGCCATAGGGACTAGCGGGGGGGCCCGCACAGATACGCAGTATTTT. This gives the protein CAIGTSGGARTDTQYF.

V usage is TRBV4-1 and J usage is TRBJ2-1, with D possibly TRBD1 on 5 matching bases. The CDR3 is 19 amino acids. The germline V gene encodes CDR1 MGHRA and CDR2 YSYEKL. Trimming removed 0 bases from V and 3 bases from J, with 21 bases in between. For the CDR3, the DNA is TGCGCCAGCAGCCAAGATCAAATTTGGGGCGAGCGTTACTACAATGAGCAGTTCTTC. Its protein product is CASSQDQIWGERYYNEQFF.

This clone was found once. Relative to the germline gene, one junction end is altered; a read error may explain this. The chain combines TRBV10-3 with TRBJ1-3; D remains ambiguous. Germline V gene lookup returns CDR1 ENHRY and CDR2 SYGVKD. CDR3 length: 16 residues. This CDR3 reads CASSYNGPSSGNTIYF. In DNA form, the CDR3 reads TGTGCCAGCAGTTACAACGGACCATCCTCTGGAAACACCATATATTTT.

The chain is built from TRBV4-2 and TRBJ1-5, with 8 bases aligning to TRBD1. CDR1 is LGHNA and CDR2 is YNFKEQ in the germline V gene. The CDR3 covers 15 residues. V dropped 5 bases and J dropped 6; count of bases not matched to a gene: 9. The CDR3 DNA is TGTGCCAGCAGCGTCGACCAGGGGGCGGGTCAGCCCCAGCATTTT. It encodes CASSVDQGAGQPQHF.

V and J are TRBV10-3 and TRBJ1-1, with unresolved D. CDR1 is ENHRY, CDR2 SYGVKD, per germline. Trimming pared 1 base from V and 1 base from J, leaving 7 bases between. The CDR3 has 14 residues. The CDR3 DNA reads as TGTGCCATCAGTGAGTTAACACGGAACACTGAAGCTTTCTTT. This sequence encodes CAISELTRNTEAFF.

The chain recombines TRBV5-1 with TRBJ2-1; D may be TRBD2 (6 bases). Per germline, CDR1 SGHRS and CDR2 YFSETQ. This CDR3 region has 14 residues. Trimming cost V 1 base and J 5 bases, with 10 bases left between them. CDR3: CASSLPGLNNEQFF. As DNA, the CDR3 is TGCGCCAGCAGCTTGCCGGGACTTAACAATGAGCAGTTCTTC.

In this sample, this clone turned up once. V gene TRBV7-2 combines with J gene TRBJ1-3, with a tentative D call TRBD1 (5 bases). There are 15 residues in the CDR3. Germline V lookup: CDR1 SGHTA, CDR2 FQGNSA. V shed 3 bases and J shed 2 bases, with 11 bases lying between them. CDR3 in DNA: TGTGCCAGCAGCTTGGGTGCGGGGGCTGGAAACACCATATATTTT. Translated, it gives CASSLGAGAGNTIYF.

The genes are TRBV14 and TRBJ2-2; maybe TRBD2 (5 bases). V dropped 1 base and J dropped 2 bases, with 8 bases sitting between them. Germline V gives CDR1 SGHDN, CDR2 FVKESK. CDR3 length: 15 residues. CDR3 in amino acids: CASSQGADNTGELFF. The CDR3, as DNA: TGTGCCAGCAGCCAAGGAGCGGATAACACCGGGGAGCTGTTTTTT.

This rearrangement joins TRBV19 to TRBJ2-7, with 12 bases fitting TRBD1. The CDR3 is 19 residues long. V trimming: 3 bases; J trimming: 4 bases; junction bases outside the gene matches: 16. Germline V gene lookup returns CDR1 LNHDA and CDR2 SQIVND (reference sequence). The CDR3 region has the DNA TGTGCCAGTAGTATTTTTGGGACAGGGGGCCGCGCGGGAGGGTACGAGCAGTACTTC. It translates to CASSIFGTGGRAGGYEQYF.

The chain uses TRBV9 and TRBJ2-2; weak D call: TRBD2 (5 bases). In germline, CDR1 is SGDLS, CDR2 YYNGEE. Trimming removed 3 bases at V and 6 bases at J, with 18 bases between. The CDR3 runs to 16 residues. This CDR3 reads CASSDLSSGTAGELFF. CDR3 sequence (DNA): TGTGCCAGCAGCGACCTCTCAAGCGGAACGGCCGGGGAGCTGTTTTTT.

This clone was counted between two and nine times. The chain has TRBV2 and TRBJ1-1, with 8 bases identical to TRBD1. This CDR3 is built from 13 residues. The germline V gene has CDR1 SNHLY and CDR2 FYNNEI. V lost 7 bases, J lost 6 bases, and 7 bases stayed unmatched. This CDR3 is CASKDRGTAEAFF. The CDR3 nucleotides are TGTGCCAGCAAAGACAGGGGTACGGCTGAAGCTTTCTTT.

The chain recombines TRBV4-1 with TRBJ2-7; D gene unclear. CDR1 is MGHRA and CDR2 is YSYEKL in the germline V gene. This CDR3 is built from 16 residues. V lost 2 bases and J 2 bases, leaving 16 bases between the germline ends. Here the CDR3 DNA reads TGCGCCAGCAGCCAAAAGGTGACTGGGGTCACCTACGAGCAGTACTTC. Its protein is CASSQKVTGVTYEQYF.

V usage is TRBV10-2 and J usage is TRBJ2-7; possibly TRBD1 for D (5 bases). V dropped 2 bases and J dropped 4 bases, with 9 bases sitting between them. CDR1 and CDR2 from the germline V gene are WSHSY and SAAADI. The CDR3 spans 13 residues. CDR3 nucleotide sequence: TGCGCCAGCAGTGAGAGGGGTAGTTACGAGCAGTACTTC. Protein product: CASSERGSYEQYF.

This sequence joins TRBV2 and TRBJ1-1; D unresolved. The V and J ends lost 6 bases and 10 bases respectively, with 12 bases between them. This CDR3 has 11 amino acids. Per the germline V gene, CDR1 is SNHLY and CDR2 is FYNNEI. CDR3 in amino acids: CASSEEGLAFF. In nucleotides, the CDR3 is TGTGCCAGCAGCGAGGAGGGTCTAGCTTTCTTT. Full variable domain (remainder filled in from reference TRBV2 and TRBJ1-1): EPEVTQTPSHQVTQMGQEVILRCVPISNHLYFYWYRQILGQKVEFLVSFYNNEISEKSEIFDDQFSVERPDGSNFTLKIRSTKLEDSAMYFCASSEEGLAFFGQGTRLTVV.

The gene calls are TRBV14 and TRBJ2-3; D might be TRBD1 (6 bases). This CDR3 is 14 amino acids long. V lost 4 bases and J 2 bases, leaving 10 bases between the germline ends. Germline values: CDR1 SGHDN, CDR2 FVKESK. The CDR3 DNA reads as TGTGCCAGCAGCCGGGGACATCACACAGATACGCAGTATTTT. Translated, it gives CASSRGHHTDTQYF.

The chain has TRBV19 and TRBJ1-5; D may be TRBD1 (5 bases). The germline V and J ends were trimmed by 6 bases and 5 bases, with 11 bases remaining between them. Germline V gives CDR1 LNHDA, CDR2 SQIVND (reference sequence). CDR3 length: 13 amino acids. CDR3 nucleotide sequence: TGTGCCAGTAGAGGACAAGGGCATCAGCCCCAGCATTTT. Translating it yields CASRGQGHQPQHF.

V gene TRBV5-1 combines with J gene TRBJ2-5; a weak D match, TRBD1 (6 bases). The CDR3 has 16 amino acids. The V end lost 0 bases, the J end lost 4 bases, and 16 bases lay between the germline ends. From germline, CDR1 is SGHRS and CDR2 YFSETQ. The chain's CDR3 is CASSLASTGYLETQYF. The CDR3 DNA reads TGCGCCAGCAGCTTGGCCTCTACAGGGTACTTAGAGACCCAGTACTTC.

In nucleotides, the CDR3 is TGTGCCAGCAGTGAGGACCCAGGCCCCCAAGAGACCCAGTACTTC. Protein: CASSEDPGPQETQYF. V and J are TRBV6-1 and TRBJ2-5, with unresolved D. Germline CDR1 reads MNHNS; CDR2 reads SASEGT. Deletions cut 3 bases from V and 1 base from J, with 12 bases between. The CDR3 runs to 15 residues.

The chain couples TRBV29-1 to TRBJ2-7; 12 bases map to TRBD2. The germline V gene has CDR1 SQVTM and CDR2 ANQGSEA. CDR3 length: 15 amino acids. The V gene end was trimmed by 6 bases and the J gene end by 3 bases; junction bases not matched to a gene: 9. The CDR3 reads CSVAARLAGVYEQYF. CDR3 DNA sequence: TGCAGCGTCGCAGCCCGACTAGCGGGAGTCTACGAGCAGTACTTC.

The CDR3 here is CASSSDRGLTYEQYF. CDR3 sequence (DNA): TGTGCCAGCAGCTCCGACAGGGGATTAACCTACGAGCAGTACTTC. This sequence joins TRBV11-2 and TRBJ2-7, with 8 bases that match TRBD1. V trimming: 4 bases; J trimming: 2 bases; junction bases outside the gene matches: 7. This CDR3 has 15 amino acids. The germline V gene encodes CDR1 SGHAT and CDR2 FQNNGV.